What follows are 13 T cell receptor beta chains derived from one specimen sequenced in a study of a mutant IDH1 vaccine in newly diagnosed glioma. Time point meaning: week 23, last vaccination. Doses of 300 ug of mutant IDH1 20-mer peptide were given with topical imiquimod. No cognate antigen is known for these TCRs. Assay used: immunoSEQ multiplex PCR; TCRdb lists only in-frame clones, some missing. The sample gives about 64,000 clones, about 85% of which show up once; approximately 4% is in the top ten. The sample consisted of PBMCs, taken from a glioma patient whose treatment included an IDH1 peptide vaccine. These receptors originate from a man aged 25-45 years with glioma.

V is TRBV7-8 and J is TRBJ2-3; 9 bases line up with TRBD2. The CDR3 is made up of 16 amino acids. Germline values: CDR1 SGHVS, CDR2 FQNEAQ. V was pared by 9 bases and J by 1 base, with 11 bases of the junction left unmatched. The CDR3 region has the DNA TGTGCCAGTAAAACGCGGGGGGGGGCCCGCACAGATACGCAGTATTTT. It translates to CASKTRGGARTDTQYF.

The CDR3 sequence: CASSLWRHNSGNTIYF. For the CDR3, the DNA is TGTGCCAGCAGCTTGTGGCGGCACAACTCTGGAAACACCATATATTTT. V and J are TRBV5-5 and TRBJ1-3; D is undetermined. Trimming took 1 base from V and 0 from J, leaving 11 bases between them. Germline loops: CDR1 SGHKS, CDR2 YYEKEE (reference sequence). The CDR3 is 16 amino acids.

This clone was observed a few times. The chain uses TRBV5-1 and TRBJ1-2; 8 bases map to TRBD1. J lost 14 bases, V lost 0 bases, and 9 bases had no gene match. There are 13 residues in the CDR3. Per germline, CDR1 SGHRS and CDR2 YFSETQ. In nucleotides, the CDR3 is TGCGCCAGCAGCTTGGCGGCAGGGGGCAGTCGGACCTTC. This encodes CASSLAAGGSRTF.

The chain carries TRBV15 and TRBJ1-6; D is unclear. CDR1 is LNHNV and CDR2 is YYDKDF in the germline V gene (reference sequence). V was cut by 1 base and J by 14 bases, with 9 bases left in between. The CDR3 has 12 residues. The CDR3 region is CATSRGHGTLHF. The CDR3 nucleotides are TGTGCCACCAGCAGAGGGCACGGGACCCTCCACTTT.

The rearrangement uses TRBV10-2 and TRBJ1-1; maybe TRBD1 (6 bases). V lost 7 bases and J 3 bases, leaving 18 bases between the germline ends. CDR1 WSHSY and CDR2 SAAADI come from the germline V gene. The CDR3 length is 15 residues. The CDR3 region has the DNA TGCGCCAGCATAGGGCAGGGGCTTTCCTACACTGAAGCTTTCTTT. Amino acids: CASIGQGLSYTEAFF.

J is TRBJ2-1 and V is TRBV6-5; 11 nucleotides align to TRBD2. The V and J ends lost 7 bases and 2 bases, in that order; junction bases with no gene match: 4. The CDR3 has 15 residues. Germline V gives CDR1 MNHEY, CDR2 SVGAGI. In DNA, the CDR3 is TGTGCCAGCACAATAGCGGGGGGGCCCTACAATGAGCAGTTCTTC. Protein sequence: CASTIAGGPYNEQFF.

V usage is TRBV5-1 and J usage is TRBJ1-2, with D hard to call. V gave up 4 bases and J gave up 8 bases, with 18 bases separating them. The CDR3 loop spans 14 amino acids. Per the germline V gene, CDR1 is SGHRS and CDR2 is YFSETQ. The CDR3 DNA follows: TGCGCCAGCAGCCTCTACGGAGAACCGCGGGGCTACACCTTC. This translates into CASSLYGEPRGYTF. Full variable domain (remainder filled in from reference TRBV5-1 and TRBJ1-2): KAGVTQTPRYLIKTRGQQVTLSCSPISGHRSVSWYQQTPGQGLQFLFEYFSETQRNKGNFPGRFSGRQFSNSRSEMNVSTLELGDSALYLCASSLYGEPRGYTFGSGTRLTVV.

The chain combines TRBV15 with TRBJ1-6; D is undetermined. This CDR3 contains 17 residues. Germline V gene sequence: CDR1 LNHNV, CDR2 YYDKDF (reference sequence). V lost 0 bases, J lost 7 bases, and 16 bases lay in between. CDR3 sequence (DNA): TGTGCCACCAGCAGAGATTATCTCGCATCCGAAAATTCACCCCTCCACTTT. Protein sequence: CATSRDYLASENSPLHF.

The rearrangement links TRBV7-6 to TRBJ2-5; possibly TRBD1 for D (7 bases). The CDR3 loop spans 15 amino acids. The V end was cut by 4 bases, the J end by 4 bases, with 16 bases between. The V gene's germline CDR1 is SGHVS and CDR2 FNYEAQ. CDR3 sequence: CASSSGGLVGETQYF. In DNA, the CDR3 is TGTGCCAGCAGCTCAGGGGGGCTAGTAGGAGAGACCCAGTACTTC.

The CDR3 region is CASSPGTSMGPYNEQFF. The CDR3 DNA is TGTGCCAGCAGCCCGGGCACCTCCATGGGCCCCTACAATGAGCAGTTCTTC. The chain joins TRBV5-5 to TRBJ2-1; D is unresolved. Looked up from germline, CDR1 is SGHKS and CDR2 is YYEKEE (reference sequence). The CDR3 is made up of 17 amino acids. The V and J ends lost 4 bases and 2 bases respectively, with 19 bases between them.

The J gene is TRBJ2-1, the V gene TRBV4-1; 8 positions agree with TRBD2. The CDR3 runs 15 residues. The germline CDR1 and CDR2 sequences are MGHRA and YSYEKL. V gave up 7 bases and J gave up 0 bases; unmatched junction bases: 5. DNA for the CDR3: TGCGCCAGCACCAAAAGCGGGGGCTCCTACAATGAGCAGTTCTTC. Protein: CASTKSGGSYNEQFF.

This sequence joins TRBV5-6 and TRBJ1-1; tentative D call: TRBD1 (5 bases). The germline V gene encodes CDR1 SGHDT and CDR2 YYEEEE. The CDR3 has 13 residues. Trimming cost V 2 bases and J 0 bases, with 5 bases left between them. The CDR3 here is CASSLGVNTEAFF. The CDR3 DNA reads TGTGCCAGCAGCTTAGGGGTGAACACTGAAGCTTTCTTT. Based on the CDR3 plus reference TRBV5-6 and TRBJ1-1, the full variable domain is DAGVTQSPTHLIKTRGQQVTLRCSPKSGHDTVSWYQQALGQGPQFIFQYYEEEERQRGNFPDRFSGHQFPNYSSELNVNALLLGDSALYLCASSLGVNTEAFFGQGTRLTVV.

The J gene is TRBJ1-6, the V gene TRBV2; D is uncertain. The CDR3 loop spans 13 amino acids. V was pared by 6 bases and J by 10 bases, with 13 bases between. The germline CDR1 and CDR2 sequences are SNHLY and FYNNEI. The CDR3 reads CASRPRVQSPLHF. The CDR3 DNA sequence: TGTGCCAGCAGGCCAAGGGTCCAGTCACCCCTCCACTTT.